The 15 T cell receptor beta chains below were found in one sample sequenced in a study of CD8 T cells in Susac syndrome. Random hexamers were used to reverse transcribe the RNA input (about 0.5 to 1 ug). TCRdb reprocessed the immunoSEQ multiplex PCR reads with MiXCR, giving one entry per CDR3 protein. The table records 300,000 or so distinct CDR3 sequences, just over 90% of them present only once. Sequenced input: CD4+ T cells from PBMCs. These receptors were taken from a human donor with multiple sclerosis.

V gene TRBV29-1 combines with J gene TRBJ2-1; no clear D. The CDR3 length is 13 residues. Germline V gene lookup returns CDR1 SQVTM and CDR2 ANQGSEA. V shed 1 base and J shed 4 bases, with 8 bases lying between them. CDR3 sequence (DNA): TGCAGCGTTGAAGGGGCGCGATACAATGAGCAGTTCTTC. Translated: CSVEGARYNEQFF.

The chain carries TRBV20-1 and TRBJ2-1, with D perhaps TRBD2 (5 bases). CDR3 length equals 15 residues. V shed 6 bases and J shed 8 bases, with 23 bases lying between them. CDR1 is DFQATT and CDR2 is SNEGSKA in the germline V gene (reference sequence). This CDR3 is CSAPYLTIGVHEQFF. CDR3 nucleotide sequence: TGCAGTGCCCCTTACTTGACGATCGGGGTCCATGAGCAGTTCTTC.

The CDR3 sequence is CASSLDTPRGATNEKLFF. Here the CDR3 DNA reads TGCGCCAGCAGCTTGGACACACCGAGGGGGGCAACTAATGAAAAACTGTTTTTT. The gene calls are TRBV5-1 and TRBJ1-4; TRBD1 is a possible D gene (6 bases). V lost 0 bases, J lost 0 bases, and 15 bases lay in between. The CDR3 spans 18 residues. Germline V gene lookup returns CDR1 SGHRS and CDR2 YFSETQ.

The V gene is TRBV6-2 or TRBV6-3, the J gene TRBJ1-2; D perhaps matches TRBD1 (6 bases). V shed 6 bases and J shed 2 bases, with 19 bases lying between them. The CDR3 runs 16 residues. From germline, CDR1 is MNHEY and CDR2 SVGEGT. The CDR3 sequence: CASRGSRNRANYGYTF. The CDR3 DNA is TGTGCCAGCAGAGGATCTAGAAACAGGGCGAACTATGGCTACACCTTC.

The CDR3 reads CASSVMDEQFF. The CDR3, as DNA: TGTGCCAGCAGTGTTATGGATGAGCAGTTCTTC. The chain joins TRBV2 to TRBJ2-1, with D uncertain. The CDR3 spans 11 residues. Germline V gene lookup returns CDR1 SNHLY and CDR2 FYNNEI. V dropped 4 bases and J dropped 8 bases, with 6 bases sitting between them. Complete variable domain (other parts from reference TRBV2 and TRBJ2-1): EPEVTQTPSHQVTQMGQEVILRCVPISNHLYFYWYRQILGQKVEFLVSFYNNEISEKSEIFDDQFSVERPDGSNFTLKIRSTKLEDSAMYFCASSVMDEQFFGPGTRLTVL.

The genes are TRBV7-3 and TRBJ2-1, with D perhaps assigned TRBD1 or TRBD2 (5 bases each). Germline CDR1 reads SGHTA; CDR2 reads FQGTGA. V dropped 5 bases and J dropped 6 bases, with 11 bases sitting between them. This CDR3 spans 13 amino acids. The CDR3 loop is CASSQGRTNEQFF. In DNA, the CDR3 is TGTGCCAGCAGCCAGGGACGGACCAATGAGCAGTTCTTC.

The chain carries TRBV6-5 and TRBJ2-3, with D possibly TRBD2 on 5 matching bases. CDR3 length: 15 residues. The germline V and J ends were trimmed by 2 bases and 1 base, with 10 bases remaining between them. In germline, CDR1 is MNHEY, CDR2 SVGAGI. The CDR3 nucleotides read TGTGCCAGCAGTTACGAGGGCGTCCGCACAGATACGCAGTATTTT. Residues: CASSYEGVRTDTQYF.

The chain joins TRBV12-3 or TRBV12-4 to TRBJ1-1, with D perhaps matching TRBD1 (6 bases). This CDR3 has 14 residues. Deletions cut 5 bases from V and 1 base from J, with 11 bases between. The DNA of the CDR3 is TGTGCCAGCAGTGCGGGACACCCGAACACTGAAGCTTTCTTT. It specifies CASSAGHPNTEAFF.

The chain links TRBV18 to TRBJ2-5; possibly TRBD2 for D (6 bases). The germline CDR1 and CDR2 sequences are KGHSH and LQKENI. The CDR3 spans 16 residues. V gave up 3 bases and J gave up 2 bases, with 16 bases separating them. The CDR3 DNA follows: TGTGCCAGCTCACCTCTAAGTCGGCGGGGACAAGAGACCCAGTACTTC. Protein sequence: CASSPLSRRGQETQYF.

This clonotype has just one count. The chain links TRBV23-1 to TRBJ2-4; no clear D. TRBV23-1 is noted as an ORF with a role that remains uncertain. This CDR3 contains 9 residues. The germline V and J ends were trimmed by 11 bases and 12 bases, with 11 bases remaining between them. The CDR3 spells CAPPPAQYF. The CDR3 region has the DNA TGCGCCCCTCCCCCAGCTCAGTACTTC.

The V and J genes are TRBV18 and TRBJ1-1; D perhaps matches TRBD1 (5 bases). V was shortened by 3 bases and J by 1 base, with 9 bases between the two germline ends. CDR3 length: 14 residues. Germline V gives CDR1 KGHSH, CDR2 LQKENI. CDR3 in amino acids: CASSPGAANTEAFF. CDR3 DNA: TGTGCCAGCTCACCTGGGGCAGCGAACACTGAAGCTTTCTTT.

The chain combines TRBV30 with TRBJ1-6; tentative D call: TRBD1 (6 bases). CDR1 and CDR2 (germline): GTSNPN, SVGIG (reference sequence). The V gene lost 7 bases and the J gene lost 7 bases, with 14 bases spanning the gap. There are 13 residues in the CDR3. CDR3: CASGRGGNSPLHF. The CDR3, as DNA: TGTGCCTCCGGAAGAGGGGGGAATTCACCCCTCCACTTT.

V usage is TRBV6-1 and J usage is TRBJ2-3, with D possibly TRBD1 on 6 matching bases. V was pared by 6 bases and J by 5 bases, with 9 bases between. Germline CDR1 reads MNHNS; CDR2 reads SASEGT. This CDR3 is built from 12 residues. The chain's CDR3 is CASRRDKDTQYF. CDR3 coding DNA: TGTGCCAGCAGGAGGGACAAAGATACGCAGTATTTT.

J is TRBJ2-7 and V is TRBV12-3 or TRBV12-4, with D unresolved. The CDR3 is 14 residues long. Trimming took 1 base from V and 1 from J, leaving 8 bases between them. CDR3 amino acids: CASSLDPKSYEQYF. DNA of the CDR3: TGTGCCAGCAGTTTAGATCCAAAGTCCTACGAGCAGTACTTC.

This chain links TRBV12-3 or TRBV12-4 with TRBJ1-4; D uncertain. The CDR3 consists of 14 residues. V was pared by 8 bases and J by 1 base, with 11 bases between. CDR3 residues: CASCHGITNEKLFF. The CDR3 nucleotides are TGTGCCAGCTGCCACGGGATAACTAATGAAAAACTGTTTTTT.